The 20 T cell receptor beta chains in this list originate from one sample, sequenced in a study of cytomegalovirus exposure and HLA in healthy donors. The PCR used 60 Vbeta and 13 Jbeta primers. Here immunoSEQ multiplex PCR was the method, and the copy in TCRdb shows in-frame clones only, minus some. The sample lists about 140,000 clones; over 70% were seen once. Sequencing used PBMCs. These receptor sequences come from a man aged 40-50 years in good health and CMV-seronegative.

The chain carries TRBV5-1 and TRBJ2-6; 8 positions match TRBD1. The trim removed 3 bases at V and 3 bases at J, leaving 2 bases unmatched. There are 15 residues in the CDR3. The germline CDR1 and CDR2 sequences are SGHRS and YFSETQ. In DNA form, the CDR3 reads TGCGCCAGCAGCTCCGGACAGGGTGGGGCCAACGTCCTGACTTTC. Translation gives CASSSGQGGANVLTF. The full variable domain, its missing parts supplied by reference TRBV5-1 and TRBJ2-6, is KAGVTQTPRYLIKTRGQQVTLSCSPISGHRSVSWYQQTPGQGLQFLFEYFSETQRNKGNFPGRFSGRQFSNSRSEMNVSTLELGDSALYLCASSSGQGGANVLTFGAGSRLTVL.

The V and J genes are TRBV10-2 and TRBJ1-6, with D perhaps TRBD1 (5 bases). Trimming shortened V by 6 bases and J by 0 bases, and 12 bases separated the two germline ends. The CDR3 length is 16 residues. CDR1 and CDR2 from the germline V gene are WSHSY and SAAADI. CDR3 bases: TGCGCCAGCAGCCCCCAGGGAAGCTCCTATAATTCACCCCTCCACTTT. It translates to CASSPQGSSYNSPLHF.

The chain couples TRBV11-2 to TRBJ2-4; TRBD2 might be the D (5 bases). The CDR3 is 14 amino acids. Per the germline V gene, CDR1 is SGHAT and CDR2 is FQNNGV. V lost 1 base, J lost 1 base, and 5 bases lay in between. This chain's CDR3 is CASSLAGAKNIQYF. CDR3 coding DNA: TGTGCCAGCAGCTTAGCGGGGGCCAAAAACATTCAGTACTTC.

This chain uses TRBV4-3 with TRBJ2-7; weak D call: TRBD2 (5 bases). The CDR3 runs 14 residues. CDR1 and CDR2 from the germline V gene are LGHNA and YSLEER. V was trimmed by 1 base and J by 6 bases, leaving 13 bases between them. The CDR3 DNA reads TGCGCCAGCAGCCAAGCGGTGGGAAGCGGCGAGCAGTACTTC. Translation: CASSQAVGSGEQYF.

This clone was seen only a few times. V and J are TRBV7-2 and TRBJ1-1; D possibly corresponds to TRBD1 (6 bases). Trimming shortened V by 0 bases and J by 0 bases, and 23 bases separated the two germline ends. The length of the CDR3 is 20 residues. Germline loops: CDR1 SGHTA, CDR2 FQGNSA. The CDR3 DNA follows: TGTGCCAGCAGCTTAGCAATAGGGGGAGCTCCACGGGCCATGAACACTGAAGCTTTCTTT. Protein: CASSLAIGGAPRAMNTEAFF.

This chain joins TRBV27 and TRBJ1-1; D is unresolved. V gave up 3 bases and J gave up 3 bases, with 14 bases separating them. The CDR3 is 15 amino acids. Per the germline V gene, CDR1 is MNHEY and CDR2 is SMNVEV (reference sequence). This CDR3 is CASSFPPPLDTEAFF. In DNA, the CDR3 is TGTGCCAGCAGTTTTCCCCCCCCACTCGACACTGAAGCTTTCTTT.

The chain links TRBV6-1 to TRBJ1-4; 8 nucleotides line up with TRBD1. The CDR3 sequence is 15 residues long. CDR1 is MNHNS and CDR2 is SASEGT in the germline V gene. After removal of 4 bases from V and 2 bases from J, the junction contained 3 bases not matched to a gene. CDR3 loop: CASSGTGGTNEKLFF. The CDR3 DNA reads TGTGCCAGCAGTGGAACAGGGGGTACTAATGAAAAACTGTTTTTT.

The chain couples TRBV12-5 to TRBJ1-4, with TRBD1 matching 9 bases. V dropped 0 bases and J dropped 3; count of bases not matched to a gene: 5. Germline CDR1 and CDR2: LGHNT and FRNRAP. The CDR3 spans 17 residues. The CDR3 reads CASGLVQGAAANEKLFF. The CDR3 DNA sequence: TGTGCTAGTGGTTTGGTACAGGGGGCAGCGGCTAATGAAAAACTGTTTTTT. Full variable domain (missing parts from reference TRBV12-5 and TRBJ1-4): DARVTQTPRHKVTEMGQEVTMRCQPILGHNTVFWYRQTMMQGLELLAYFRNRAPLDDSGMPKDRFSAEMPDATLATLKIQPSEPRDSAVYFCASGLVQGAAANEKLFFGSGTQLSVL.

The rearrangement uses TRBV9 and TRBJ1-1; 8 bases line up with TRBD1. The CDR3 covers 18 residues. V lost 6 bases to trimming and J lost 4 bases; unmatched junction nucleotides: 20. Germline-derived CDR1 and CDR2 are SGDLS and YYNGEE. Here the CDR3 DNA reads TGTGCCAGCACCTATCCGCGGGCAGGGGGCGCGATGGCCACTGAAGCTTTCTTT. Protein product: CASTYPRAGGAMATEAFF.

This clone has just one count. This chain uses TRBV5-1 with TRBJ2-3; 7 bases agree with TRBD1. This CDR3 is 14 amino acids long. Germline V CDR1 and CDR2: SGHRS, YFSETQ. V shed 6 bases and J 0 bases; nucleotides not matched to a gene: 4. The CDR3 DNA reads as TGCGCCAGCAAGGGGGACAGCAGCACAGATACGCAGTATTTT. Its translation: CASKGDSSTDTQYF.

This chain connects TRBV9 to TRBJ2-3; 8 bases map to TRBD2. The CDR3 runs 16 residues. The V and J ends lost 1 base and 4 bases, in that order; junction bases with no gene match: 8. Germline CDR1 and CDR2: SGDLS and YYNGEE. CDR3 coding DNA: TGTGCCAGCAGCGTATTGGCGGGGGGCGGATCAGATACGCAGTATTTT. It codes for CASSVLAGGGSDTQYF.

The chain combines TRBV7-3 with TRBJ2-7; weak D call: TRBD2 (6 bases). Between the trimmed V and J ends, which lost 5 bases and 2 bases, there was a span of 10 bases. This CDR3 is 13 amino acids long. The germline gives CDR1 SGHTA, CDR2 FQGTGA. The CDR3 DNA is TGTGCCAGCAGCCGGGACTTCACCTACGAGCAGTACTTC. It is translated as CASSRDFTYEQYF.

DNA for the CDR3: TGTGCCAGTAGTCGATCGACAGACTCTGGAAACACCATATATTTT. It translates to CASSRSTDSGNTIYF. V gene TRBV19 combines with J gene TRBJ1-3; maybe TRBD1 (5 bases). Trimming removed 5 bases at V and 0 bases at J, with 11 bases between. The V gene's germline CDR1 is LNHDA and CDR2 SQIVND (reference sequence). This CDR3 has 15 residues.

The V call is TRBV5-4, the J call TRBJ2-5, with 9 bases lining up with TRBD2. Trimming at V came to 5 bases and at J to 5 bases, leaving 13 bases not matched to a gene. The germline V gene has CDR1 SGHNT and CDR2 YYREEE (reference sequence). CDR3 length equals 16 residues. CDR3 region: CASSYVPRGGRETQYF. The CDR3 coding sequence is TGTGCCAGCAGTTACGTTCCGCGGGGGGGCCGGGAGACCCAGTACTTC.

The V and J genes are TRBV19 and TRBJ1-1; D may be TRBD1 (5 bases). The CDR3 has 15 residues. Looked up from germline, CDR1 is LNHDA and CDR2 is SQIVND (reference sequence). V lost 5 bases and J 4 bases, leaving 17 bases between the germline ends. This chain's CDR3 is CASSPQSVGGTEAFF. The CDR3 region has the DNA TGTGCCAGTAGTCCGCAATCGGTCGGGGGCACTGAAGCTTTCTTT.

V and J are TRBV9 and TRBJ1-1; TRBD1 might be the D (5 bases). Germline V gene sequence: CDR1 SGDLS, CDR2 YYNGEE. V was shortened by 1 base and J by 1 base, with 11 bases between the two germline ends. The CDR3 is made up of 15 amino acids. Here the CDR3 DNA reads TGTGCCAGCAGCGTATACCCAACAGGGAACACTGAAGCTTTCTTT. Translated: CASSVYPTGNTEAFF. Variable domain in full (rest from reference TRBV9 and TRBJ1-1): DSGVTQTPKHLITATGQRVTLRCSPRSGDLSVYWYQQSLDQGLQFLIQYYNGEERAKGNILERFSAQQFPDLHSELNLSSLELGDSALYFCASSVYPTGNTEAFFGQGTRLTVV.

This clone was recorded only once. The chain carries TRBV7-2 and TRBJ2-7; D is possibly TRBD2 (6 bases). The CDR3 length is 11 residues. V was cut by 4 bases and J by 12 bases, with 13 bases left in between. The germline V gene encodes CDR1 SGHTA and CDR2 FQGNSA. CDR3 nucleotide sequence: TGTGCCAGCAGCTCCGGACGGGACTGGTACTTC. Its translation: CASSSGRDWYF.

The V and J genes are TRBV19 and TRBJ1-6; TRBD1 aligns across 8 bases. The CDR3 is made up of 15 amino acids. Per germline, CDR1 LNHDA and CDR2 SQIVND (reference sequence). The ends lost 5 bases at V and 7 bases at J; junction bases unmatched: 7. CDR3 sequence reads: CASSSEDRANSPLHF. DNA for the CDR3: TGTGCCAGTAGTTCGGAGGACAGGGCCAATTCACCCCTCCACTTT.

The genes are TRBV29-1 and TRBJ1-2, with a weak D call TRBD1 (5 bases). CDR3 length: 15 residues. In germline, CDR1 is SQVTM, CDR2 ANQGSEA. Trimming shortened V by 0 bases and J by 3 bases, and 14 bases separated the two germline ends. The CDR3 DNA sequence: TGCAGCGTTGAAGAACCCAGGGCTACGGACTATGGCTACACCTTC. It encodes CSVEEPRATDYGYTF.

The rearrangement joins TRBV28 to TRBJ2-7; D might be TRBD2 (5 bases). Germline V CDR1 and CDR2: MDHEN, SYDVKM. The V gene lost 4 bases and the J gene lost 4 bases, with 8 bases spanning the gap. This CDR3 spans 12 amino acids. DNA for the CDR3: TGTGCCAGCAGTTCCCGCGGGTACGAGCAGTACTTC. This encodes CASSSRGYEQYF. The whole variable domain, remainder taken from reference TRBV28 and TRBJ2-7, is DVKVTQSSRYLVKRTGEKVFLECVQDMDHENMFWYRQDPGLGLRLIYFSYDVKMKEKGDIPEGYSVSREKKERFSLILESASTNQTSMYLCASSSRGYEQYFGPGTRLTVT.